Sequencing of this TCR beta chain was carried out in a study of T cell responses to AZD1222 COVID-19 vaccine. General study findings and limits: Most donors were white British, females outnumbered males, and clonal diversity was possibly underestimated.

With respect to this clone: Its antigen is unidentified.

Assay used: immunoSEQ multiplex PCR; TCRdb lists only in-frame clones, some missing. This sample has around 140,000 clones, with roughly 91% found just once. The TCR comes from an adult in good health. The material was peripheral blood, obtained on day 0 of AZD1222 vaccination.

CDR3 sequence: CASSLEPGTQETQYF. The CDR3 region has the DNA TGTGCCAGCAGCTTAGAGCCAGGGACCCAAGAGACCCAGTACTTC. This chain uses TRBV7-9 with TRBJ2-5; D could derive from TRBD1 or TRBD2 (5 bases each). CDR1 is SEHNR and CDR2 is FQNEAQ in the germline V gene (reference sequence). The V and J ends lost 1 base and 1 base respectively, with 10 bases between them. There are 15 residues in the CDR3. Filled out from reference TRBV7-9 and TRBJ2-5, the complete variable domain reads DTGVSQNPRHKITKRGQNVTFRCDPISEHNRLYWYRQTLGQGPEFLTYFQNEAQLEKSRLLSDRFSAERPKGSFSTLEIQRTEQGDSAMYLCASSLEPGTQETQYFGPGTRLLVL.